The clone carrying this TCR beta chain was picked up many times. Its specificity is unknown. The sample originates from a study of T-cell reconstitution after alpha-beta-depleted transplantation in children. Study observations and caveats: For some patients, TCRbeta diversity was high at day 60 because of recipient T cells and thymic progenitors that survived. A year had passed since transplant, and T-cell counts and diversity by then came mostly from newly produced T cells. Several hundred expanded graft clones reportedly gave rise to the alpha-beta T cells present about two months after transplant.

Per germline, CDR1 DFQATT and CDR2 SNEGSKA (reference sequence). The ends were cut back, 3 bases at V and 0 bases at J, with 18 bases in the middle. The CDR3 is made up of 16 amino acids. Using unique molecular identifiers, the investigators prepared the TCRbeta library. MiXCR was run by TCRdb on the PCR reads, yielding one entry per CDR3 protein. The table has 200,000 to 250,000 distinct CDR3 sequences, 11% seen once; the top ten hold approximately 30%. The receptor's source is a child younger than two with acute myeloid leukemia, due to receive a stem cell transplant. The V gene is TRBV20-1, the J gene TRBJ2-7, with D uncertain. This material consisted of PBMCs, taken before TCRalphabeta/CD19-depleted stem cell transplant. The CDR3 region is CSARETRRSSSYEQYF. In DNA, the CDR3 is TGCAGTGCTAGGGAAACCAGACGGTCGAGCTCCTACGAGCAGTACTTC.